This passage covers 6 T cell receptor beta chains from one sample sequenced in a study of blood T cells in healthy people across ages. Combining a sample-barcoded 5' primer with a J-beta primer mix, a second PCR ran for 7 to 11 cycles. In TCRdb, the 5' RACE reads were re-called with MiXCR into one record per CDR3 protein. The table has 700,000 to 1,000,000 distinct CDR3 sequences, under 55% seen once. Sequencing input: blood. These receptors all stem from a man aged 60 to 69 in good health.

This clonotype was seen more than once but under ten times. The chain uses TRBV11-2 and TRBJ2-1; 9 nucleotides line up with TRBD2. This CDR3 has 16 amino acids. Germline V CDR1 and CDR2: SGHAT, FQNNGV. Trimming took 3 bases from V and 4 from J; bases not matched to a gene: 7. In DNA form, the CDR3 reads TGTGCCAGCAGCTTGGTGGGCGGGGGGGGGTACAATGAGCAGTTCTTC. It codes for CASSLVGGGGYNEQFF. The whole variable domain, remainder taken from reference TRBV11-2 and TRBJ2-1, is EAGVAQSPRYKIIEKRQSVAFWCNPISGHATLYWYQQILGQGPKLLIQFQNNGVVDDSQLPKDRFSAERLKGVDSTLKIQPAKLEDSAVYLCASSLVGGGGYNEQFFGPGTRLTVL.

This rearrangement joins TRBV29-1 to TRBJ1-1; TRBD1 is a possible D gene (6 bases). CDR1 SQVTM and CDR2 ANQGSEA come from the germline V gene. This CDR3 comprises 12 residues. The V end lost 6 bases, the J end lost 1 base, and 9 bases lay between the germline ends. The CDR3 is CSVSQGNTEAFF. The CDR3 nucleotides are TGCAGCGTGTCACAGGGGAACACTGAAGCTTTCTTT. Supplemented by reference TRBV29-1 and TRBJ1-1, the full variable domain reads SAVISQKPSRDICQRGTSLTIQCQVDSQVTMMFWYRQQPGQSLTLIATANQGSEATYESGFVIDKFPISRPNLTFSTLTVSNMSPEDSSIYLCSVSQGNTEAFFGQGTRLTVV.

This clonotype was seen a handful of times. J is TRBJ2-3 and V is TRBV7-2, with D perhaps matching TRBD2 (5 bases). The germline V gene encodes CDR1 SGHTA and CDR2 FQGNSA. The germline V and J ends were trimmed by 1 base and 2 bases, with 10 bases remaining between them. The CDR3 runs to 15 residues. The CDR3 region is CASSLGLADTDTQYF. CDR3 coding DNA: TGTGCCAGCAGCTTAGGGCTAGCTGACACAGATACGCAGTATTTT.

This clonotype was counted only a few times. CDR3 coding DNA: TGCGCCAGCAGTAGTCTTACAGGGGGAGAATCACCCCTCCACTTT. Translated, it gives CASSSLTGGESPLHF. J is TRBJ1-6 and V is TRBV5-1; 8 bases map to TRBD1. The J segment lost 10 bases and the V segment lost 5 bases, leaving 11 bases of the junction unmatched. CDR1 SGHRS and CDR2 YFSETQ come from the germline V gene. The CDR3 runs 15 residues.

Note on this clonotype: At one end the junction does not follow the germline gene, possibly because of a read error. The chain has TRBV5-1 and TRBJ2-5; 7 positions agree with TRBD1. The CDR3 consists of 16 residues. Germline loops: CDR1 SGHRS, CDR2 YFSETQ. CDR3 DNA: TGCGCCGGCAGTCAGACGACAGGGACCTACCAAGAGACCCAGTACTTC. Encoded protein: CAGSQTTGTYQETQYF.

Regarding this clonotype: A read error is possible here, since a much larger clone lies one base away. In DNA, the CDR3 is TGCGGCGTGGGGCCGGGACAGAAAGAGACCCAGTACTTC. Protein sequence: CGVGPGQKETQYF. The chain joins TRBV29-1 to TRBJ2-5, with 7 bases matching TRBD1. The CDR3 runs 13 residues. Germline CDR1 SQVTM, CDR2 ANQGSEA.